This is a list of T cell receptor beta chains from one sample in a study of blood T cells in healthy people across ages. Via MiXCR, TCRdb re-called the 5' RACE reads, giving one row per CDR3 protein. The data hold 550,000 to 750,000 distinct CDR3 sequences, with roughly 21% observed a single time. Source material: blood. These receptors came from a man between 65 and 85 years old in good health. CDR3s include the opening cysteine and the closing phenylalanine or tryptophan. The D gene is left open where the match is weak. Not all rows give a size; the values are once, few, many and, for expanded clones, a class.

TRBJ2-5 | TRBV5-1 | TRBD1 | few | CASSSAVVAGGETQYF | TGCGCCAGCAGCTCGGCGGTCGTCGCAGGGGGAGAGACCCAGTACTTC
TRBJ1-4 | TRBV20-1 | . | . | CSARAGTSTNEKLFF | TGCAGTGCTCGGGCGGGGACCTCAACTAATGAAAAACTGTTTTTT
TRBJ2-7 | TRBV11-1 | . | . | CASSLPSGSHYEQYF | TGTGCCAGCAGCTTACCCAGCGGGTCTCACTACGAGCAGTACTTC
TRBJ2-7 | TRBV15 | TRBD2 | few | CATSTGTSGRAYEQYF | TGTGCCACCAGCACCGGGACTAGCGGGAGGGCCTACGAGCAGTACTTC
TRBJ2-5 | TRBV20-1 | TRBD1 | many | CSAVQGGRKETQYF | TGCAGTGCTGTACAGGGGGGTAGGAAAGAGACCCAGTACTTC
TRBJ1-2 | TRBV11-2 | . | . | CASSFSTGYGYTF | TGTGCCAGCAGCTTTTCGACCGGGTATGGCTACACCTTC
TRBJ2-7 | TRBV12-5 | . | . | CASGLAQSYEQYF | TGTGCTAGTGGTTTGGCACAGAGCTACGAGCAGTACTTC
TRBJ1-2 | TRBV28 | . | . | CANSRGRNYGCTF | .
TRBJ2-7 | TRBV20-1 | TRBD2 | few | CSARGTSGTTVYEQYF | TGCAGTGCTAGGGGGACTAGCGGAACTACGGTGTACGAGCAGTACTTC
TRBJ2-7 | TRBV28 | TRBD2 | many | CASRATGGEQYF | TGTGCCAGCAGAGCTACCGGGGGGGAGCAGTACTTC
TRBJ2-1 | TRBV10-3 | TRBD2 | . | CAINNAGTSGNNEQFF | TGTGCCATCAATAATGCCGGGACTAGCGGAAACAATGAGCAGTTCTTC
TRBJ2-7 | TRBV6-6 | TRBD1 | . | CASSSDRGYYEQYF | TGTGCCAGCAGTTCGGACAGGGGCTACTACGAGCAGTACTTC
TRBJ2-7 | TRBV3-1 | . | once | CASSFAAGPYEQYF | TGTGCCAGCAGCTTTGCGGCGGGTCCCTACGAGCAGTACTTC
TRBJ2-3 | TRBV28 | TRBD2 | . | CASSLLGGLAGGTDTQYF | TGTGCCAGCAGTTTATTAGGCGGACTAGCGGGAGGAACAGATACGCAGTATTTT
TRBJ2-1 | TRBV7-9 | TRBD2 | many | CASSLGTSGSSYNEQFF | TGTGCCAGCAGCTTGGGGACTAGCGGGAGCTCCTACAATGAGCAGTTCTTC
TRBJ2-1 | TRBV6-6 | . | . | CASREGAGGYNEQFF | TGTGCCAGCAGGGAAGGGGCAGGTGGATACAATGAGCAGTTCTTC
TRBJ2-7 | TRBV2 | TRBD2 | few | CASSEGPPTSGITYEQYF | TGTGCCAGCAGTGAAGGTCCCCCGACTAGCGGGATCACCTACGAGCAGTACTTC
TRBJ2-1 | TRBV2 | TRBD2 | . | CASTTSGRNYNEQFF | TGTGCCAGCACGACTAGCGGGAGGAACTACAATGAGCAGTTCTTC
TRBJ2-1 | TRBV12-5 | TRBD2 | many | CASGSLAGASEQFF | TGTGCTAGTGGTAGCCTAGCGGGAGCATCTGAGCAGTTCTTC
TRBJ2-5 | TRBV20-1 | . | few | CSARITQETQYF | TGCAGTGCCCGGATCACCCAAGAGACCCAGTACTTC
TRBJ1-5 | TRBV7-8 | . | . | CASSLLDNQPQHF | TGTGCCAGCAGCTTACTTGACAATCAGCCCCAGCATTTT
TRBJ2-1 | TRBV29-1 | . | . | CSHSPNNEQFF | TGCAGCCACTCCCCCAATAATGAGCAGTTCTTC
TRBJ2-2 | TRBV20-1 | . | . | CSARAESADGELFF | TGCAGTGCTAGAGCAGAGAGCGCCGACGGGGAGCTGTTTTTT
TRBJ2-7 | TRBV7-8 | TRBD1 | . | CATGQGTVDYEQYF | TGTGCCACAGGGCAGGGGACAGTAGATTACGAGCAGTACTTC
TRBJ1-2 | TRBV9 | TRBD1 | . | CASSVWGTGQPYTF | TGTGCCAGCAGCGTATGGGGGACAGGGCAACCGTACACCTTC
TRBJ1-2 | TRBV5-1 | . | . | CASSLDPANYGYTF | TGCGCCAGCAGCTTGGACCCTGCTAACTATGGCTACACCTTC
TRBJ2-7 | TRBV20-1 | . | . | CSASRDASYEQYF | TGCAGTGCTAGTCGGGACGCCTCCTACGAGCAGTACTTC
TRBJ2-3 | TRBV11-2 | . | few | CASSLGSLSTDTQYF | TGTGCCAGCAGCTTAGGCAGCCTAAGCACAGATACGCAGTATTTT
TRBJ2-1 | TRBV10-2 | TRBD2 | many | CASRNLAGEYEQFF | TGCGCCAGCAGGAATTTGGCGGGAGAGTATGAGCAGTTCTTC
TRBJ2-3 | TRBV28 | TRBD1 | . | CASSSPGQGSFADTQYF | TGTGCCAGCAGTTCCCCGGGACAGGGGAGTTTTGCAGATACGCAGTATTTT
TRBJ2-1 | TRBV24-1 | . | few | CAISDINEQFF | TGTGCCATCAGTGACATCAATGAGCAGTTCTTC
TRBJ1-5 | TRBV2 | . | few | CASSDMAVNQPQHF | TGTGCCAGCAGTGATATGGCAGTCAATCAGCCCCAGCATTTT
TRBJ2-1 | TRBV2 | TRBD2 | . | CASCWTSGRIEQFF | TGTGCCAGCTGTTGGACTAGCGGGAGAATTGAGCAGTTCTTC
TRBJ2-5 | TRBV20-1 | TRBD1 | few | CSATGTGGQETQYF | TGCAGTGCTACGGGGACAGGGGGCCAAGAGACCCAGTACTTC
TRBJ2-5 | TRBV6-6 | TRBD2 | few | CASRPPTSGLLETQYF | TGTGCCAGCAGACCACCGACTAGCGGGCTCTTAGAGACCCAGTACTTC
TRBJ2-1 | TRBV18 | TRBD1 | . | CASSPSPQGLTYNEQFF | TGTGCCAGCTCACCGAGTCCACAGGGGTTAACCTACAATGAGCAGTTCTTC
TRBJ2-1 | TRBV5-1 | TRBD2 | few | CASSTLATGGVDEQFF | TGCGCCAGCAGCACCCTAGCAACGGGAGGTGTCGATGAGCAGTTCTTC
TRBJ2-2 | TRBV7-3 | TRBD2 | . | CASSFDSGRAANTGELFF | TGTGCCAGCAGCTTTGATAGCGGGAGGGCCGCGAACACCGGGGAGCTGTTTTTT
TRBJ1-4 | TRBV20-1 | . | . | CSARGRQAGRTTNEKLFF | TGCAGTGCTAGAGGCAGACAGGCCGGAAGGACAACTAATGAAAAACTGTTTTTT
TRBJ1-2 | TRBV5-1 | TRBD1 | . | CASADRGYGYTF | TGCGCCAGCGCCGACAGGGGCTATGGCTACACCTTC
TRBJ2-1 | TRBV10-3 | TRBD1 | few | CASRDRVYNEQFF | TGTGCCTCCCGGGACAGGGTCTACAATGAGCAGTTCTTC
TRBJ2-6 | TRBV9 | TRBD2 | few | CASSFGTSGTGANVLTF | TGTGCCAGCAGCTTCGGGACTAGCGGGACTGGGGCCAACGTCCTGACTTTC
TRBJ1-2 | TRBV7-9 | . | . | CASSLYAGTSSAHF | TGTGCCAGCAGCTTATACGCAGGAACTTCCTCCGCCCACTTC
TRBJ1-4 | TRBV20-1 | TRBD1 | once | CSASSGGAREKLFF | TGCAGTGCTAGCTCAGGGGGCGCGCGTGAAAAACTGTTTTTT
TRBJ1-2 | TRBV4-3 | TRBD1 | . | CASSPGDSNYGYTF | TGCGCCAGCAGCCCAGGGGACAGCAACTATGGCTACACCTTC
TRBJ2-7 | TRBV18 | . | few | CASSPPARDSYEQYF | TGTGCCAGCTCACCACCGGCGAGGGACTCCTACGAGCAGTACTTC
TRBJ2-7 | TRBV7-3 | TRBD1 | . | CASSYGTDNEQYF | TGTGCCAGCAGTTACGGGACAGACAACGAGCAGTACTTC
TRBJ1-1 | TRBV7-6 | . | . | CASSMGRGNTEALF | TGTGCCAGCAGCATGGGGCGGGGGAACACTGAAGCTTTGTTT
TRBJ2-5 | TRBV15 | . | . | CATSRDVGFGDQETQYF | TGTGCCACCAGCAGAGATGTCGGATTCGGGGACCAAGAGACCCAGTACTTC
TRBJ2-7 | TRBV5-1 | TRBD2 | . | CASSSLTTSGSYSYEQYF | TGCGCCAGCAGCTCTCTTACGACTAGCGGGTCTTATTCCTACGAGCAGTACTTC
TRBJ2-7 | TRBV6-5 | . | . | CASSNTEGYEQYF | TGTGCCAGCAGTAACACAGAGGGGTACGAACAGTACTTC
TRBJ2-7 | TRBV4-1 | . | few | CASSQDLGIAYEQYF | TGCGCCAGCAGCCAAGATCTCGGCATTGCCTACGAGCAGTACTTC
TRBJ2-5 | TRBV21-1 | . | . | CASARLAGLQETQYF | TGTGCCAGCGCCCGACTAGCGGGGCTCCAAGAGACCCAGTACTTC
TRBJ2-1 | TRBV7-9 | TRBD2 | . | CASSPSGTSALGEQFF | TGTGCCAGCAGCCCTTCCGGGACTAGCGCGCTAGGGGAGCAGTTCTTC
TRBJ2-3 | TRBV5-1 | TRBD2 | once | CASSLAPSGSLRNTQYF | TGCGCCAGCAGCTTGGCCCCTAGCGGGAGCCTTCGCAATACGCAGTATTTT
TRBJ2-5 | TRBV5-1 | . | . | CASSLEAGPAETQYF | TGCGCCAGCAGCTTGGAAGCGGGCCCAGCCGAGACCCAGTACTTC